This TCR beta chain comes out of a study of response to subunit inactivated influenza vaccine. General study results and limits: Authors proposed each seasonal influenza vaccination draws in few new T cells.

The table lists this clonotype with a few counts. The antigen is not known. V was shortened by 0 bases and J by 1 base, with 15 bases between the two germline ends. The germline V gene has CDR1 DFQATT and CDR2 SNEGSKA (reference sequence). The CDR3 runs to 16 residues. Each CDR3 protein is one row after TCRdb ran MiXCR on the RT-PCR reads. The sample contains some 800,000 distinct CDR3 sequences, around 21% of which appear only once. This chain connects TRBV20-1 to TRBJ2-5; D is ambiguous. The sample was PBMCs from blood, taken roughly 5 days after vaccination. This receptor was taken from a man aged 50 to 60 who received an inactivated influenza vaccine. The CDR3 region is CSARDLQALRQETQYF. The CDR3 DNA sequence: TGCAGTGCTAGAGATTTGCAGGCCCTCCGCCAAGAGACCCAGTACTTC.